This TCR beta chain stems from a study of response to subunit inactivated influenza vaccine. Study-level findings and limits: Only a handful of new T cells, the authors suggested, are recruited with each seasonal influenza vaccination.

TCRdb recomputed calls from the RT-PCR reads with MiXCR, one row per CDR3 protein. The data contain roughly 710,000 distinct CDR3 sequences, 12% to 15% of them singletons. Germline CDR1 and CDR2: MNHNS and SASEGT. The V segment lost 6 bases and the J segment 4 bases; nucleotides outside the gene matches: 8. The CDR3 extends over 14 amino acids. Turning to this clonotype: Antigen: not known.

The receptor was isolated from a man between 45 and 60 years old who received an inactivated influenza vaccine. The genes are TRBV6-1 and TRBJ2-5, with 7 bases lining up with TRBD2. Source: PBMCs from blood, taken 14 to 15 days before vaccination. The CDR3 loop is CASRRGSGGETQYF. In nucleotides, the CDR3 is TGTGCCAGCAGGCGCGGGAGTGGAGGAGAGACCCAGTACTTC.